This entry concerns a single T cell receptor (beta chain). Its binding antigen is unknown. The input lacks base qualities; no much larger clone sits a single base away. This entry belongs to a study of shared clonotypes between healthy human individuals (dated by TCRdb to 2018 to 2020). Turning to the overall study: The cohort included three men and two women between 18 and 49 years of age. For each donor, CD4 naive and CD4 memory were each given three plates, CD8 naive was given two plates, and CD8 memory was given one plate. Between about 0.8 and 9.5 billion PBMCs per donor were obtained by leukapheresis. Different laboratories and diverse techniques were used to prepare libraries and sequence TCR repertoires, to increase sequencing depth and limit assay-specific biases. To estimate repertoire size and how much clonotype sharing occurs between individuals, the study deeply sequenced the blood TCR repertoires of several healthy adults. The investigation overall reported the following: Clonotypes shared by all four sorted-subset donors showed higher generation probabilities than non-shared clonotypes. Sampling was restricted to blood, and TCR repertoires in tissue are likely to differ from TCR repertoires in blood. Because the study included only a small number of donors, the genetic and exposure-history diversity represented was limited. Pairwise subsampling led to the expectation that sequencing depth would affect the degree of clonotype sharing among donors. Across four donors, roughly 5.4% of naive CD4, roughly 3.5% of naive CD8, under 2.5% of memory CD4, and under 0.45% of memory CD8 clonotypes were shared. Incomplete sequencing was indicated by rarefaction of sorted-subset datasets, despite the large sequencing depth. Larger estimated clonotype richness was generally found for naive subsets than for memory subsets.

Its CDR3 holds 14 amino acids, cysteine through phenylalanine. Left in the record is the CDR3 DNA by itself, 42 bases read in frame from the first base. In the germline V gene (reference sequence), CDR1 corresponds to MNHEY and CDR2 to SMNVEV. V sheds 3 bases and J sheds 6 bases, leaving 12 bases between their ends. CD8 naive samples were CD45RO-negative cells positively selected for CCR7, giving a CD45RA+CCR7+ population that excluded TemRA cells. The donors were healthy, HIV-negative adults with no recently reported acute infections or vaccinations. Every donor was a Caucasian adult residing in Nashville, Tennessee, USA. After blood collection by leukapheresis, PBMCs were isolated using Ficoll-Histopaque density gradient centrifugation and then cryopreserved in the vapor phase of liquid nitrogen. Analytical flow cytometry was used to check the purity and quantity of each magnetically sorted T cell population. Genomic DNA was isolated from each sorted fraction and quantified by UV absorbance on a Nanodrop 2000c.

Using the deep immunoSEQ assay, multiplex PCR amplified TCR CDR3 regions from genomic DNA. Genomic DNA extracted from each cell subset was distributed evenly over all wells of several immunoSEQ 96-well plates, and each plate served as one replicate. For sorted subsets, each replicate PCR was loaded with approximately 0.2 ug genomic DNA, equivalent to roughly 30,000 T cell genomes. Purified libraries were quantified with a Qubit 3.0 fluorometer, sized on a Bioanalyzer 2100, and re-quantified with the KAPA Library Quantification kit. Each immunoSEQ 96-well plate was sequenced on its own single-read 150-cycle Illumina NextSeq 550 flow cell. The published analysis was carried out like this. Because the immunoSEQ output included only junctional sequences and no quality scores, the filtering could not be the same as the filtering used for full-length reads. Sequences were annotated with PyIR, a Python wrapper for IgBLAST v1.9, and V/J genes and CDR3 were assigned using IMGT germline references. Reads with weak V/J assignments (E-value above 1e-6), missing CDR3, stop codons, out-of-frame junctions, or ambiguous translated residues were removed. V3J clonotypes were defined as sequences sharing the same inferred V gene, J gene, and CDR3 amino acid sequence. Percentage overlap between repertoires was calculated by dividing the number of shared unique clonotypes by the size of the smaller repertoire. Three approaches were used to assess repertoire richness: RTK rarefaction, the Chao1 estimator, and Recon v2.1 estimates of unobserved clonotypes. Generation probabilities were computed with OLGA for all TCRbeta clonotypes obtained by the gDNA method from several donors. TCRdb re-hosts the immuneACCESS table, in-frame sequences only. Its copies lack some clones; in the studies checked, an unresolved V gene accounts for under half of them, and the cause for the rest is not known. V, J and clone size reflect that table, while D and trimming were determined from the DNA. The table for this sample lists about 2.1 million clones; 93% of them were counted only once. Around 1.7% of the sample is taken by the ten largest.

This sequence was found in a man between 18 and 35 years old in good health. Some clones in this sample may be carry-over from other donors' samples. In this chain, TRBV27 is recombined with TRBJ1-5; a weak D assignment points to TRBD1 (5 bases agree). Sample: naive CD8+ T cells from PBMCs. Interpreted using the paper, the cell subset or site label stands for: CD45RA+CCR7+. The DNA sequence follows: TGTGCCAGCAGTTTTACGGGGGAGATTCAGCCCCAGCATTTT. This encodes CASSFTGEIQPQHF.